Listed here are 12 T cell receptor beta chains from one sample, sequenced in a study of blood T cell repertoires in COVID-19 (dated by TCRdb to the early 2020s). Library preparation was by the immunoSEQ multiplex PCR assay. Drawn from immuneACCESS, this table holds only the in-frame rearrangements with V and J called that TCRdb kept. Clones are partly lost; checked studies trace under half to an unresolved V gene and leave the rest unexplained. Within this sample are 250,000 to 300,000 clones, with just under 90% of them counted one time only. Of the sample, less than 3.5% is held by the ten largest clones. Sequenced: PBMCs or T cells enriched from blood (not recorded which). The receptors shown here come from a woman aged 45-60 years who had been exposed to COVID-19.

The CDR3 DNA sequence: TGTGCCGGAACCAGGGGTTTTGAGCAGTTCTTC. Encoded protein: CAGTRGFEQFF. The V gene is TRBV30, the J gene TRBJ2-1; possible D gene TRBD1, 6 bases. Germline V gene sequence: CDR1 GTSNPN, CDR2 SVGIG (reference sequence). The CDR3 sequence is 11 residues long. V gave up 8 bases and J gave up 9 bases, with 14 bases separating them.

This clone was seen a handful of times. V gene TRBV5-1 combines with J gene TRBJ2-7; no firm D call. The CDR3 spans 13 residues. Trimming stripped 4 bases from V and 0 bases from J, with 8 bases between. Germline lookup yields CDR1 SGHRS and CDR2 YFSETQ. CDR3 nucleotide sequence: TGCGCCAGCAGCGCGGTTAGCTCCTACGAGCAGTACTTC. Protein sequence: CASSAVSSYEQYF.

The CDR3: CARSPGSGELFF. In DNA, the CDR3 is TGTGCCAGGTCCCCAGGGTCCGGGGAGCTGTTTTTT. The J gene is TRBJ2-2, the V gene TRBV7-9; D may be TRBD1 (5 bases). The CDR3 loop spans 12 amino acids. V lost 9 bases and J lost 6, with 11 bases in between. The germline gives CDR1 SEHNR, CDR2 FQNEAQ (reference sequence).

This chain joins TRBV6-5 and TRBJ1-2; tentatively, D is TRBD1 (6 bases). The CDR3 is 13 residues long. Germline lookup yields CDR1 MNHEY and CDR2 SVGAGI. Trimming removed 8 bases from V and 7 bases from J, with 17 bases in between. DNA of the CDR3: TGTGCCAGCGCCCGGGGGGGGCTCGCTGGCTACACCTTC. It is translated as CASARGGLAGYTF.

Remarks on this clone: The same CDR3 arises from other DNA sequences in this sample as well. The chain links TRBV7-9 to TRBJ1-1, with D tentatively TRBD1 (5 bases). In germline, CDR1 is SEHNR, CDR2 FQNEAQ (reference sequence). The V gene lost 1 base and the J gene lost 2 bases, with 8 bases spanning the gap. The CDR3 consists of 14 residues. This CDR3 reads CASSLGQGNTEAFF. The CDR3 bases are TGTGCCAGCAGCTTAGGGCAGGGAAACACTGAAGCTTTCTTT. Full variable domain (rest looked up from reference TRBV7-9 and TRBJ1-1): DTGVSQNPRHKITKRGQNVTFRCDPISEHNRLYWYRQTLGQGPEFLTYFQNEAQLEKSRLLSDRFSAERPKGSFSTLEIQRTEQGDSAMYLCASSLGQGNTEAFFGQGTRLTVV.

The chain employs TRBV5-4 and TRBJ1-3; TRBD1 agrees at 7 bases. Germline V gene data show CDR1 as SGHNT and CDR2 as YYREEE (reference sequence). The V and J ends lost 1 base and 2 bases, in that order; junction bases with no gene match: 9. This CDR3 has 17 amino acids. The CDR3 DNA follows: TGTGCCAGCAGCTTGAAGGGGGCAGGGGGAGCTGGAAACACCATATATTTT. Protein: CASSLKGAGGAGNTIYF.

The rearrangement uses TRBV28 and TRBJ1-4; D gene ambiguous. V was cut by 1 base and J by 4 bases, with 10 bases left in between. The CDR3 has 15 amino acids. The germline V gene has CDR1 MDHEN and CDR2 SYDVKM. In DNA, the CDR3 is TGTGCCAGCAGTTTATATCCGCGGGATAATGAAAAACTGTTTTTT. It codes for CASSLYPRDNEKLFF.

V and J are TRBV7-2 and TRBJ1-5; D not resolved. The CDR3 extends over 14 amino acids. The germline gives CDR1 SGHTA, CDR2 FQGNSA. The V end was cut by 5 bases, the J end by 1 base, with 9 bases between. CDR3 nucleotide sequence: TGTGCCAGCAGCCCCGGGAGAAGCAATCAGCCCCAGCATTTT. This codes for CASSPGRSNQPQHF.

This chain uses TRBV9 with TRBJ2-7; D is unresolved. There are 16 residues in the CDR3. V dropped 0 bases and J dropped 1 base, with 14 bases sitting between them. Looked up from germline, CDR1 is SGDLS and CDR2 is YYNGEE. The chain's CDR3 is CASSVDYRSKSYEQYF. In DNA form, the CDR3 reads TGTGCCAGCAGCGTAGATTACAGATCAAAATCCTACGAGCAGTACTTC.

Written as DNA, the CDR3 is TGTGCCATCAGTGGAGCTCCCCGTGGGGGGTCTGCCGGGGAGCTGTTTTTT. Translating gives CAISGAPRGGSAGELFF. This chain uses TRBV10-3 with TRBJ2-2; TRBD2 might be the D (6 bases). The CDR3 covers 17 residues. Germline lookup yields CDR1 ENHRY and CDR2 SYGVKD. Trimming removed 4 bases from V and 6 bases from J, with 21 bases in between.

The rearrangement joins TRBV28 to TRBJ1-2; D unresolved. CDR1 MDHEN and CDR2 SYDVKM come from the germline V gene. V gave up 2 bases and J gave up 8 bases, with 18 bases separating them. The CDR3 consists of 15 residues. The CDR3 reads CASSLNPATSGGYTF. In nucleotides, the CDR3 is TGTGCCAGCAGTTTAAACCCCGCTACCTCGGGGGGCTACACCTTC.

The J gene is TRBJ1-5, the V gene TRBV30; 7 bases map to TRBD1. The CDR3 has 16 residues. V was clipped by 3 bases and J by 4 bases; unmatched bases: 12. Germline V lookup: CDR1 GTSNPN, CDR2 SVGIG (reference sequence). The CDR3 DNA follows: TGTGCCTGGAGGCCTGGGGGCAGGGGGTTTAATCAGCCCCAGCATTTT. It is translated as CAWRPGGRGFNQPQHF. Drawing the rest from reference TRBV30 and TRBJ1-5, the complete variable domain is SQTIHQWPATLVQPVGSPLSLECTVEGTSNPNLYWYRQAAGRGLQLLFYSVGIGQISSEVPQNLSASRPQDRQFILSSKKLLLSDSGFYLCAWRPGGRGFNQPQHFGDGTRLSIL.